This T cell receptor (beta chain) appears in the sequencing data of a study of blood T cells in healthy people across ages. At the level of the study: Template switching captured about one barcoded beta molecule per two T cells.

The second PCR ran about 6 to 12 cycles with a sample-barcoded 5' primer and J-beta primers. TCRdb independently ran MiXCR on the 5' RACE reads; one entry per CDR3 protein. Among 790,000 or so distinct CDR3 sequences, about 61% were seen once, and the ten largest hold under 30%. As regards this clonotype: What it binds is not known.

Losses at the gene ends were 1 base for V and 4 bases for J; bases not matched to a gene: 5. Germline assignment: CDR1 SGHRS and CDR2 YFSETQ. The CDR3 contains 15 residues. Total RNA extracted from each sample amounted to at least 5 micrograms. Study-wide results and caveats: Comparison with aged donors showed that long-lived donors had more naive CD4+ cells and higher diversity. Using unsorted PBMCs precluded a conclusive naive versus antigen-experienced comparison.

Specimen: blood. This TCR came from a man aged 40-55 years in good health. The chain recombines TRBV5-1 with TRBJ2-7; TRBD2 matches at 10 bases. CDR3 sequence: CASSLSTSGTYEQYF. Written as DNA, the CDR3 is TGCGCCAGCAGCTTGTCAACTAGCGGGACTTACGAGCAGTACTTC. Using reference TRBV5-1 and TRBJ2-7 for the parts outside the CDR3, the full variable domain is KAGVTQTPRYLIKTRGQQVTLSCSPISGHRSVSWYQQTPGQGLQFLFEYFSETQRNKGNFPGRFSGRQFSNSRSEMNVSTLELGDSALYLCASSLSTSGTYEQYFGPGTRLTVT.